The 6 T cell receptor beta chains listed next were all sequenced from one sample in a study of T cells after yellow fever vaccination. Each CDR3 protein is one row after TCRdb ran MiXCR on the 5' RACE reads. The sample holds around 72,000 distinct CDR3 sequences, around 7.7% seen once. Sequenced here: CD8+ T cells sorted from PBMCs, sampled 10 days after the first yellow fever vaccination. These receptors were taken from a man between 18 and 29 years old who received the YFV17D yellow fever vaccine.

This chain joins TRBV6-2 or TRBV6-3 and TRBJ2-4; 7 bases are shared with TRBD1. CDR1 is MNHEY, CDR2 SVGEGT, per germline. CDR3 size: 16 residues. Germline trimming cut 0 bases from V and 2 bases from J; bases unmatched to any gene: 4. The CDR3 region is CASSYSTTGPKNIQYF. In nucleotides, the CDR3 is TGTGCCAGCAGTTACTCTACGACAGGGCCCAAAAACATTCAGTACTTC.

In its sample, this clonotype was seen many times. The rearrangement joins TRBV29-1 to TRBJ1-2, with D possibly being TRBD1 (5 bases). Trimming took off 6 bases at V and 1 base at J, with 9 bases between the two ends. The CDR3 spans 12 residues. Germline lookup yields CDR1 SQVTM and CDR2 ANQGSEA. This CDR3 reads CSVQGYNYGYTF. CDR3 nucleotide sequence: TGCAGCGTCCAGGGATATAACTATGGCTACACCTTC.

As regards this clonotype: A much larger clone lies one base from this, so it may be a read error. The gene calls are TRBV20-1 and TRBJ2-6, with 7 bases identical to TRBD1. Germline trimming cut 0 bases from V and 3 bases from J; bases unmatched to any gene: 8. Germline CDR1 reads DFQATT; CDR2 reads SNEGSKA (reference sequence). CDR3 length equals 17 residues. CDR3 nucleotides: TGCAGTGCTAGAGACCTTGACAGGGATTGTGGGGCCAACGTCCTGACTTTC. Protein: CSARDLDRDCGANVLTF.

The chain combines TRBV7-9 with TRBJ2-3; D is unresolved. This CDR3 has 14 residues. V was clipped by 5 bases and J by 4 bases, with 13 bases between them. The germline CDR1 and CDR2 sequences are SEHNR and FQNEAQ (reference sequence). In DNA, the CDR3 is TGTGCCAGCAGCCCACCACTAAGGCCAGATACGCAGTATTTT. Translating it yields CASSPPLRPDTQYF.

This clonotype came up many times. The chain joins TRBV12-3 or TRBV12-4 to TRBJ2-1; D is perhaps TRBD1 or TRBD2 (5 bases each). The CDR3 runs to 16 residues. Between the trimmed V and J ends, which lost 4 bases and 0 bases, there was a span of 13 bases. The CDR3 bases are TGTGCCAGCAGTTCCTTTGGGACGGCCTCCTACAATGAGCAGTTCTTC. Its translation: CASSSFGTASYNEQFF.

The table lists this clonotype with a few counts. The chain has TRBV11-2 and TRBJ1-5; 11 bases match TRBD1. From germline, CDR1 is SGHAT and CDR2 FQNNGV. The CDR3 is 14 amino acids. J lost 5 bases, V lost 5 bases, and 2 bases had no gene match. The CDR3 region is CASSQGQGDQPQHF. Written as DNA, the CDR3 is TGTGCCAGCAGCCAGGGACAGGGGGATCAGCCCCAGCATTTT. The whole variable domain, filled in from reference TRBV11-2 and TRBJ1-5, reads EAGVAQSPRYKIIEKRQSVAFWCNPISGHATLYWYQQILGQGPKLLIQFQNNGVVDDSQLPKDRFSAERLKGVDSTLKIQPAKLEDSAVYLCASSQGQGDQPQHFGDGTRLSIL.